The rows below give T cell receptor beta chains drawn from one sample of a study of CD4 T cells in relation to SARS-CoV-2 and coronaviruses. Clones were sequenced by immunoSEQ multiplex PCR, and TCRdb holds only the in-frame ones, with some missing. The sample lists tens of thousands of clones; roughly 70% were seen once. Antigen specificity for these receptors is unknown. The sample was CD4+ T cells from PBMCs, cultured in vitro. Receptor source: a human donor in good health. Both conserved end residues are trimmed from each CDR3. Each record gives: clone size, J gene, V gene, CDR3 protein. Where a row states a size, it is once, few, many or the class of an expanded clone; other rows omit it.

NA	TRBJ2-1	TRBV19	ASSIGDLYNEQF
NA	TRBJ1-3	TRBV19	ASSRAGRGNTIY
NA	TRBJ1-1	TRBV2	SNRARFMNTEAF
NA	TRBJ2-3	TRBV11-2	ASSSPTLTDTQY
few	TRBJ2-5	TRBV7-9	ASSRTYGGRETQY
once	TRBJ2-2	TRBV19	ASRLQGSHTGELF
NA	TRBJ2-1	TRBV6-2/TRBV6-3	ASSPGTGAPTYNEQF
few	TRBJ2-1	TRBV7-2	ASSSPTDEQF
NA	TRBJ2-7	TRBV29-1	SVKGTGSSYEQY
few	TRBJ1-6	TRBV6-2/TRBV6-3	ASSPGQGNSPLH
NA	TRBJ2-7	TRBV28	ASTTSGSSYEQY
NA	TRBJ2-3	TRBV20-1	SASLDGTQY
NA	TRBJ2-7	TRBV4-3	ASSQDLGQNEQY
NA	TRBJ1-1	TRBV7-2	ASSLAPNTEAF
few	TRBJ2-2	TRBV4-2	ASSQEPNPNTGELF
NA	TRBJ2-1	TRBV18	ASSPGQGNEQF
NA	TRBJ1-1	TRBV3-1/TRBV3-2	ASSQEIGENTEAF
NA	TRBJ1-1	TRBV10-3	AISDSTGGRGAF
NA	TRBJ2-7	TRBV27	ASRRGTGPSYEQY
NA	TRBJ2-1	TRBV5-8	ASSSGGIPYNEQF
NA	TRBJ2-5	TRBV5-1	ASSPGLAGGLAETQY
NA	TRBJ1-1	TRBV7-3	ASSYTGENTEAF